The present T cell receptor beta chain was sequenced within a study of neurological immune-mediated disorders. About this clonotype: Its cognate antigen is unknown.

Study-wide results and caveats: It was HTLV-1-associated myelopathy that showed the most TCR clonal expansion, while multiple sclerosis showed the least, falling below healthy controls. Expanded clones shared no identical CDR3 amino acid sequences across subjects, which suggested private TCR-beta repertoires in all groups.

With 10-nucleotide random UMIs, 5'RACE was used to make the cDNA. MiXCR, run by TCRdb on the 5' RACE reads, gives a single entry per CDR3 protein. The data contain 60,000 to 85,000 distinct CDR3 sequences, roughly 4.8% of them singletons. The unsorted libraries were produced from 2 million PBMCs held at -80 C. V dropped 0 bases and J dropped 1 base, with 8 bases sitting between them. This CDR3 is 14 amino acids long. From germline, CDR1 is DFQATT and CDR2 SNEGSKA (reference sequence). Sequenced material: PBMCs. The V call is TRBV20-1, the J call TRBJ2-3; D might be TRBD2 (6 bases). This TCR was sampled from a woman aged 25-40 years with multiple sclerosis. The CDR3 nucleotides are TGCAGTGCTAGAGATGGGGAGGGCACAGATACGCAGTATTTT. Translated, it gives CSARDGEGTDTQYF.